The next 26 T cell receptor beta chains were all read from a single sample in a study of blood T cell repertoires in COVID-19. Profiling relied on immunoSEQ multiplex PCR, and the TCRdb table lists in-frame clones only, not all of them. This sample has about 480,000 clones, with approximately 86% found just once. Sequencing input: PBMCs or T cells enriched from blood (not recorded which). Receptors originate from a woman aged 55 to 70 who had recovered from COVID-19.

With regard to this clone: Given the absence of the conserved phenylalanine or tryptophan at the CDR3 end, a read error is likely. The V and J genes are TRBV7-9 and TRBJ1-2; no definite D call. Between the trimmed V and J ends, which lost 8 bases and 3 bases, there was a span of 7 bases. Per the germline V gene, CDR1 is SEHNR and CDR2 is FQNEAQ (reference sequence). CDR3 size: 11 residues. The CDR3 coding sequence is TGTGCCAGCTCGACCCACTATGGCTACACCCTC. Protein: CASSTHYGYTL.

The chain is built from TRBV10-2 and TRBJ2-3, with 8 bases that match TRBD2. Trimming at V came to 10 bases and at J to 5 bases, leaving 11 bases not matched to a gene. Germline CDR1 is WSHSY and CDR2 is SAAADI. The CDR3 contains 14 residues. In DNA, the CDR3 is TGCGCCACCGTGAGCGGGGGCGGGATAGATACGCAGTATTTT. Protein sequence: CATVSGGGIDTQYF.

CDR3 region: CASLLTTGTGYEKLFF. CDR3 nucleotides: TGTGCCAGCTTATTAACCACCGGGACAGGGTATGAAAAACTGTTTTTT. The chain links TRBV6-7 to TRBJ1-4, with 9 bases lining up with TRBD1. TRBV6-7 is an ORF for which the function is uncertain. The ends lost 8 bases at V and 6 bases at J; junction bases unmatched: 13. CDR3 length: 16 residues.

This clone was observed a handful of times. V and J are TRBV6-5 and TRBJ1-1; 7 bases match TRBD1. This CDR3 has 13 residues. V shed 6 bases and J 1 base; nucleotides not matched to a gene: 2. From germline, CDR1 is MNHEY and CDR2 SVGAGI. The CDR3, as DNA: TGTGCCAGCAGAAACAGGGGGAACACTGAAGCTTTCTTT. This sequence encodes CASRNRGNTEAFF.

This chain uses TRBV2 with TRBJ1-1; 9 nucleotides match TRBD1. Germline CDR1 and CDR2: SNHLY and FYNNEI. The CDR3 loop spans 15 amino acids. J lost 4 bases, V lost 5 bases, and 8 bases had no gene match. The CDR3 sequence is CASSLNRGQGTEAFF. The DNA for the CDR3 is TGTGCCAGCAGTCTGAACAGGGGGCAGGGCACTGAAGCTTTCTTT.

The V gene is TRBV10-2, the J gene TRBJ2-7; possible D gene TRBD2, 6 bases. There are 16 residues in the CDR3. V was cut by 6 bases and J by 1 base, with 19 bases left in between. Germline CDR1 reads WSHSY; CDR2 reads SAAADI. CDR3 residues: CASRNNRGAGSYEQYF. The CDR3 bases are TGCGCCAGCAGGAATAACCGAGGGGCGGGATCCTACGAGCAGTACTTC.

This sequence joins TRBV7-9 and TRBJ2-7; TRBD2 agrees at 8 bases. CDR3 size: 16 residues. The ends lost 2 bases at V and 3 bases at J; junction bases unmatched: 9. CDR1 is SEHNR, CDR2 FQNEAQ, per germline (reference sequence). Here the CDR3 DNA reads TGTGCCAGCAGCTTAACCGGGAGGGGGGCTGTCTACGAGCAGTACGTC. It translates to CASSLTGRGAVYEQYV.

This sequence joins TRBV7-2 and TRBJ2-1; 7 bases are shared with TRBD1. Germline loops: CDR1 SGHTA, CDR2 FQGNSA. V dropped 6 bases and J dropped 8; count of bases not matched to a gene: 7. This CDR3 is built from 13 residues. The CDR3 coding sequence is TGTGCCAGCAGATACACAGGGGTCTATGAGCAGTTCTTC. As protein: CASRYTGVYEQFF.

This rearrangement joins TRBV4-2 to TRBJ2-7, with D perhaps matching TRBD2 (6 bases). Germline V CDR1 and CDR2: LGHNA, YNFKEQ. This CDR3 contains 15 residues. Between the trimmed V and J ends, which lost 1 base and 2 bases, there was a span of 12 bases. The CDR3 loop is CASSQGGDGAYEQYF. The CDR3 DNA reads TGTGCCAGCAGCCAAGGGGGGGACGGTGCCTACGAGCAGTACTTC.

This clone has only a few counts. This chain links TRBV25-1 with TRBJ1-2; D gene uncertain. V gave up 4 bases and J gave up 5 bases, with 5 bases separating them. CDR1 and CDR2 from the germline V gene are MGHDK and SYGVNS. The CDR3 is made up of 11 amino acids. CDR3 sequence (DNA): TGTGCCAGCAGTGCAAAATATGGCTACACCTTC. Translated, it gives CASSAKYGYTF.

This clone was detected once. The chain recombines TRBV2 with TRBJ2-3, with D tentatively TRBD2 (5 bases). The CDR3 totals 13 residues. CDR1 and CDR2 from the germline V gene are SNHLY and FYNNEI. V lost 8 bases and J lost 4, with 13 bases in between. The CDR3 loop is CASRGWVSDTQYF. The CDR3 coding sequence is TGTGCCAGCCGGGGATGGGTCTCAGATACGCAGTATTTT.

To note about this clone: The same CDR3 also results from other DNA sequences found in this sample. The rearrangement links TRBV5-1 to TRBJ1-2; maybe TRBD1 (5 bases). V lost 0 bases and J 6 bases, leaving 9 bases between the germline ends. Per germline, CDR1 SGHRS and CDR2 YFSETQ. There are 13 residues in the CDR3. The CDR3 DNA reads as TGCGCCAGCAGCTTGGGGCAGGGTGATGGCTACACCTTC. This encodes CASSLGQGDGYTF.

The chain combines TRBV7-9 with TRBJ1-1; D possibly corresponds to TRBD1 (5 bases). CDR1 and CDR2 (germline): SEHNR, FQNEAQ (reference sequence). The CDR3 loop spans 13 amino acids. V lost 4 bases to trimming and J lost 6 bases, with 12 bases between them. The CDR3 sequence is CASSSPGRAEAFF. The CDR3 bases are TGTGCCAGCAGCTCTCCAGGGCGAGCTGAAGCTTTCTTT.

This rearrangement joins TRBV9 to TRBJ1-4; D might be TRBD1 (6 bases). Germline CDR1 reads SGDLS; CDR2 reads YYNGEE. V lost 6 bases and J 7 bases, leaving 10 bases between the germline ends. The CDR3 is 12 amino acids. CDR3 coding DNA: TGTGCCAGCAACAGGGCTTTTGAAAAACTGTTTTTT. It translates to CASNRAFEKLFF.

The gene calls are TRBV10-3 and TRBJ2-3; the D gene is possibly TRBD2 (7 bases). Germline V lookup: CDR1 ENHRY, CDR2 SYGVKD. Trimming cost V 5 bases and J 0 bases, with 12 bases left between them. CDR3 length equals 15 residues. Here the CDR3 reads CAISRGGLSTDTQYF. DNA of the CDR3: TGTGCCATCAGTAGGGGGGGACTTAGCACAGATACGCAGTATTTT.

The J gene is TRBJ1-2, the V gene TRBV29-1, with TRBD1 as a possible D gene (5 bases). Trimming removed 5 bases from V and 0 bases from J, with 16 bases in between. Germline CDR1 and CDR2: SQVTM and ANQGSEA. This CDR3 is 15 amino acids long. The CDR3 region is CSVLGLTDANYGYTF. In DNA form, the CDR3 reads TGCAGCGTTCTGGGGCTGACAGATGCTAACTATGGCTACACCTTC.

V is TRBV11-2 and J is TRBJ2-6, with TRBD1 matching over 8 bases. V gave up 5 bases and J gave up 1 base; unmatched junction bases: 10. CDR1 SGHAT and CDR2 FQNNGV come from the germline V gene. This CDR3 is 18 amino acids long. The CDR3 DNA reads as TGTGCCAGCAGCCCCCGTCCCGGGACAGGATCTGGGGCCAACGTCCTGACTTTC. Its protein is CASSPRPGTGSGANVLTF.

This chain links TRBV2 with TRBJ1-2; tentatively, D is TRBD1 (5 bases). The germline V gene encodes CDR1 SNHLY and CDR2 FYNNEI. Trimming shortened V by 3 bases and J by 3 bases, and 11 bases separated the two germline ends. The CDR3 is made up of 14 amino acids. The CDR3, as DNA: TGTGCCAGCAGTGACCAGGCAGGGCACTATGGCTACACCTTC. Its translation: CASSDQAGHYGYTF. Full variable domain (rest looked up from reference TRBV2 and TRBJ1-2): EPEVTQTPSHQVTQMGQEVILRCVPISNHLYFYWYRQILGQKVEFLVSFYNNEISEKSEIFDDQFSVERPDGSNFTLKIRSTKLEDSAMYFCASSDQAGHYGYTFGSGTRLTVV.

V and J are TRBV5-1 and TRBJ1-2; 10 bases are a match to TRBD1. Losses at the gene ends were 4 bases for V and 2 bases for J; bases not matched to a gene: 5. The germline V gene encodes CDR1 SGHRS and CDR2 YFSETQ. The CDR3 has 15 residues. CDR3 sequence reads: CASSLTGGSNYGYTF. CDR3 in DNA: TGCGCCAGCAGCCTGACAGGGGGCAGCAACTATGGCTACACCTTC.

The table lists this clone with a count of one. The rearrangement links TRBV28 to TRBJ2-7; 7 positions agree with TRBD1. From germline, CDR1 is MDHEN and CDR2 SYDVKM. Trimming at V came to 3 bases and at J to 3 bases, leaving 5 bases not matched to a gene. This CDR3 has 14 amino acids. DNA for the CDR3: TGTGCCAGCAGTTTTGGGGGACAGATCTACGAGCAGTACTTC. Translation: CASSFGGQIYEQYF.

With respect to this clone: The sample holds other DNA sequences that translate to the same CDR3. This chain joins TRBV2 and TRBJ2-1; TRBD1 matches 7 bases. The CDR3 length is 13 residues. Trimming removed 4 bases from V and 4 bases from J; junction bases left unmatched: 1. The germline CDR1 and CDR2 sequences are SNHLY and FYNNEI. The CDR3 reads CASSGQGYNEQFF. In nucleotides, the CDR3 is TGTGCCAGCAGTGGACAGGGTTACAATGAGCAGTTCTTC.

Here the CDR3 DNA reads TGTGCCAGCAGCGTAGCGGGAAACACCATATATTTT. Residues: CASSVAGNTIYF. The chain recombines TRBV9 with TRBJ1-3; D call uncertain. V was clipped by 0 bases and J by 4 bases, with 2 bases between them. The CDR3 contains 12 residues. Germline CDR1 SGDLS, CDR2 YYNGEE. Full variable domain (missing parts from reference TRBV9 and TRBJ1-3): DSGVTQTPKHLITATGQRVTLRCSPRSGDLSVYWYQQSLDQGLQFLIQYYNGEERAKGNILERFSAQQFPDLHSELNLSSLELGDSALYFCASSVAGNTIYFGEGSWLTVV.

The rearrangement uses TRBV30 and TRBJ1-2; D perhaps matches TRBD1 (5 bases). There are 12 residues in the CDR3. With 1 base removed from V and 7 bases from J, the gap between germline ends came to 10 bases. Germline V gives CDR1 GTSNPN, CDR2 SVGIG (reference sequence). As DNA, the CDR3 is TGTGCCTGGAGTGGGGGGGTCGGTGGCTACACCTTC. Its protein product is CAWSGGVGGYTF.

This clone was detected only a few times. V gene TRBV5-4 combines with J gene TRBJ2-7; a possible D gene is TRBD2 (7 bases). CDR1 and CDR2 from the germline V gene are SGHNT and YYREEE (reference sequence). Trimming removed 4 bases at V and 6 bases at J, with 17 bases between. The CDR3 extends over 14 amino acids. In DNA form, the CDR3 reads TGTGCCAGCAGCCACCTGGCGGGGGCAGGCGAGCAGTACGTC. It is translated as CASSHLAGAGEQYV.

This chain links TRBV10-3 with TRBJ2-2, with TRBD1 matching over 7 bases. Germline CDR1 reads ENHRY; CDR2 reads SYGVKD. V was pared by 4 bases and J by 6 bases, with 2 bases of the junction left unmatched. CDR3 size: 13 residues. The chain's CDR3 is CAISARGSGELFF. CDR3 nucleotides: TGTGCCATCAGTGCCAGGGGGTCCGGGGAGCTGTTTTTT.

The chain links TRBV10-2 to TRBJ2-5; 7 positions match TRBD1. The V segment lost 11 bases and the J segment 5 bases; nucleotides outside the gene matches: 11. The germline V gene encodes CDR1 WSHSY and CDR2 SAAADI. This CDR3 is 13 amino acids long. The CDR3 DNA reads as TGCGCCTCCCAGCCAGGGGGTGGTGAGACCCAGTACTTC. Encoded protein: CASQPGGGETQYF.